This TCR beta chain was identified during a study of T cells in localized non-small cell lung cancer. Germline loops: CDR1 MDHEN, CDR2 SYDVKM. V lost 6 bases to trimming and J lost 7 bases, with 18 bases between them. This CDR3 contains 14 residues. Sequencing used immunoSEQ multiplex PCR; TCRdb keeps in-frame clones, though not all of them. Here the sample spans tens of thousands of clones, around 82% being singletons. The chain employs TRBV28 and TRBJ2-5, with a possible D match to TRBD2 (7 bases). This receptor was identified in a man aged 35 to 70 with stage II squamous cell lung carcinoma. The starting material was PBMCs, obtained before any cancer treatment. The CDR3 is CASSPEGGAVTQYF. The CDR3 coding sequence is TGTGCCAGCAGCCCGGAAGGGGGGGCTGTGACCCAGTACTTC.